One and the same sample provided the 30 T cell receptor beta chains below, sequenced in a study of T cell changes during pregnancy in multiple sclerosis. TCRdb's table, derived via immunoSEQ multiplex PCR, lists solely in-frame clones and lacks some. The table has 80,000 to 100,000 clones, 92% seen once. The source was peripheral blood, collected in the first trimester of pregnancy. These receptors all stem from a female donor with multiple sclerosis, enrolled in a pregnancy study.

This chain connects TRBV4-2 to TRBJ2-2; 10 nucleotides align to TRBD2. Germline loops: CDR1 LGHNA, CDR2 YNFKEQ. CDR3 length equals 18 residues. The J segment lost 7 bases and the V segment lost 0 bases, leaving 11 bases of the junction unmatched. The CDR3 region is CASSQDRARTSGGGELFF. CDR3 bases: TGTGCCAGCAGCCAAGATAGGGCCCGGACTAGCGGCGGCGGGGAGCTGTTTTTT.

The CDR3 DNA sequence: TGTGCCAGCAGCTTTCTCGGGGAAAGCTCCTACGAGCAGTACTTC. It encodes CASSFLGESSYEQYF. The chain couples TRBV11-3 to TRBJ2-7; maybe TRBD2 (5 bases). CDR3 length: 15 residues. Germline CDR1 reads SGHNT; CDR2 reads YENEEA. V was cut by 3 bases and J by 0 bases, with 12 bases left in between.

This clone was counted a single time. V is TRBV28 and J is TRBJ1-5; 8 bases align to TRBD1. The length of the CDR3 is 16 residues. Germline lookup yields CDR1 MDHEN and CDR2 SYDVKM. V dropped 2 bases and J dropped 0; count of bases not matched to a gene: 3. The CDR3 loop is CASSLGQGSSNQPQHF. Written as DNA, the CDR3 is TGTGCCAGCAGTTTAGGACAGGGATCTAGCAATCAGCCCCAGCATTTT. The whole variable domain, filled in from reference TRBV28 and TRBJ1-5, reads DVKVTQSSRYLVKRTGEKVFLECVQDMDHENMFWYRQDPGLGLRLIYFSYDVKMKEKGDIPEGYSVSREKKERFSLILESASTNQTSMYLCASSLGQGSSNQPQHFGDGTRLSIL.

The chain employs TRBV18 and TRBJ1-2; no clear D gene. Germline CDR1 reads KGHSH; CDR2 reads LQKENI. This CDR3 is built from 18 residues. V shed 3 bases and J shed 4 bases, with 24 bases lying between them. The CDR3 coding sequence is TGTGCCAGCTCACCGGTACAAGGCGGAGGGAGCCAGTCCTATGGCTACACCTTC. This codes for CASSPVQGGGSQSYGYTF.

V gene TRBV19 combines with J gene TRBJ1-4; 9 bases map to TRBD1. V was clipped by 7 bases and J by 7 bases; unmatched bases: 4. CDR1 is LNHDA, CDR2 SQIVND, per germline (reference sequence). The CDR3 is made up of 13 amino acids. CDR3 sequence: CASNDRGSEKLFF. CDR3 DNA sequence: TGTGCCAGTAACGACAGGGGGAGTGAAAAACTGTTTTTT.

The V and J genes are TRBV5-1 and TRBJ2-1; 11 positions match TRBD2. This CDR3 is built from 17 residues. Germline V lookup: CDR1 SGHRS, CDR2 YFSETQ. The V and J ends lost 1 base and 2 bases, in that order; junction bases with no gene match: 5. In DNA, the CDR3 is TGCGCCAGCAGCTTGTTGACTAGCGGGATAACCTACAATGAGCAGTTCTTC. Translated: CASSLLTSGITYNEQFF.

V gene TRBV9 combines with J gene TRBJ2-3; D perhaps matches TRBD1 (5 bases). CDR3 length: 15 amino acids. Trimming stripped 1 base from V and 2 bases from J, with 11 bases between. Germline V lookup: CDR1 SGDLS, CDR2 YYNGEE. For the CDR3, the DNA is TGTGCCAGCAGCGTATGGGGCATACCCACAGATACGCAGTATTTT. Translation gives CASSVWGIPTDTQYF.

The rearrangement uses TRBV2 and TRBJ2-3, with 14 nucleotides matching TRBD2. CDR1 is SNHLY, CDR2 FYNNEI, per germline. CDR3 length equals 18 residues. V lost 7 bases, J lost 2 bases, and 11 bases stayed unmatched. In nucleotides, the CDR3 is TGTGCCAGCAAGGGACTAGCGGGAGTCGACTACTACACAGATACGCAGTATTTT. Protein product: CASKGLAGVDYYTDTQYF.

The rearrangement links TRBV7-2 to TRBJ2-5, with a weak D call TRBD1 (6 bases). Trimming took off 1 base at V and 5 bases at J, with 11 bases between the two ends. Germline CDR1 is SGHTA and CDR2 is FQGNSA. This CDR3 contains 14 residues. CDR3 loop: CASSLVGGEETQYF. Written as DNA, the CDR3 is TGTGCCAGCAGCTTAGTTGGGGGCGAGGAGACCCAGTACTTC.

The J gene is TRBJ2-3, the V gene TRBV27, with D unresolved. The V and J ends lost 6 bases and 4 bases respectively, with 5 bases between them. The V gene's germline CDR1 is MNHEY and CDR2 SMNVEV (reference sequence). CDR3 size: 11 residues. CDR3 loop: CASSSADTQYF. The CDR3 region has the DNA TGTGCCAGCAGCTCCGCAGATACGCAGTATTTT.

The chain couples TRBV6-6 to TRBJ2-1; 7 bases agree with TRBD2. V gave up 4 bases and J gave up 9 bases; unmatched junction bases: 9. This CDR3 is built from 14 residues. Germline V gene lookup returns CDR1 MNHNY and CDR2 SVGAGI (reference sequence). This CDR3 is CASSFGTSAREQFF. The CDR3 nucleotides read TGTGCCAGCAGTTTCGGAACTAGCGCTCGTGAGCAGTTCTTC.

This chain uses TRBV4-1 with TRBJ2-2, with 7 bases aligning to TRBD2. Germline trimming cut 1 base from V and 7 bases from J; bases unmatched to any gene: 3. The CDR3 length is 14 residues. Germline lookup yields CDR1 MGHRA and CDR2 YSYEKL. This CDR3 reads CASSQGLANGELFF. In DNA, the CDR3 is TGCGCCAGCAGCCAAGGACTAGCAAACGGGGAGCTGTTTTTT.

The chain couples TRBV4-1 to TRBJ2-7; TRBD1 might be the D (5 bases). Germline V lookup: CDR1 MGHRA, CDR2 YSYEKL. This CDR3 spans 14 amino acids. V was trimmed by 2 bases and J by 2 bases, leaving 10 bases between them. The CDR3 loop is CASSQQGVTYEQYF. CDR3 sequence (DNA): TGCGCCAGCAGCCAACAGGGTGTGACCTACGAGCAGTACTTC.

This chain connects TRBV30 to TRBJ2-5; weak D call: TRBD2 (5 bases). Germline V CDR1 and CDR2: GTSNPN, SVGIG (reference sequence). The CDR3 has 12 residues. Trimming stripped 5 bases from V and 6 bases from J, with 13 bases between. The CDR3 protein is CAWSGTGKTQYF. Here the CDR3 DNA reads TGTGCCTGGTCCGGAACGGGAAAGACCCAGTACTTC.

The chain has TRBV4-2 and TRBJ2-3, with 8 bases matching TRBD2. The germline CDR1 and CDR2 sequences are LGHNA and YNFKEQ. This CDR3 is built from 17 residues. The ends lost 0 bases at V and 2 bases at J; junction bases unmatched: 7. The CDR3 is CASSQDRIAGTTDTQYF. Here the CDR3 DNA reads TGTGCCAGCAGCCAAGATCGGATAGCGGGGACCACAGATACGCAGTATTTT.

This clone was seen only once. This chain links TRBV2 with TRBJ2-7, with a tentative D call TRBD1 (6 bases). V dropped 1 base and J dropped 7 bases, with 14 bases sitting between them. This CDR3 is built from 14 residues. Per germline, CDR1 SNHLY and CDR2 FYNNEI. Here the CDR3 DNA reads TGTGCCAGCAGTGAAGGAGGACAGTGGGGGGAGCAGTACTTC. Translated, it gives CASSEGGQWGEQYF.

Here the CDR3 DNA reads TGTGCCAGCAATACAGGGGGTTGGGAGCAGTACTTC. This encodes CASNTGGWEQYF. The chain combines TRBV28 with TRBJ2-7; 8 bases fit TRBD1. From germline, CDR1 is MDHEN and CDR2 SYDVKM. The length of the CDR3 is 12 residues. V shed 7 bases, J shed 7 bases, and the junction held 6 bases outside the gene matches.

This clone was recorded once. The V call is TRBV19, the J call TRBJ1-1; D perhaps matches TRBD1 (6 bases). Trimming took off 9 bases at V and 2 bases at J, with 10 bases between the two ends. Per germline, CDR1 LNHDA and CDR2 SQIVND (reference sequence). The CDR3 runs 12 residues. CDR3 sequence: CASSQGNTEAFF. Here the CDR3 DNA reads TGTGCCAGCTCACAGGGAAACACTGAAGCTTTCTTT.

The V and J genes are TRBV19 and TRBJ2-7, with 10 bases aligning to TRBD1. CDR3 length equals 15 residues. Germline CDR1 is LNHDA and CDR2 is SQIVND (reference sequence). V lost 1 base, J lost 3 bases, and 3 bases stayed unmatched. The CDR3 DNA sequence: TGTGCCAGTAGTATAGCGGGACAGGGGTTCTACGAGCAGTACTTC. Residues: CASSIAGQGFYEQYF.

V is TRBV7-2 and J is TRBJ2-6; 8 bases are shared with TRBD2. Germline V gene data show CDR1 as SGHTA and CDR2 as FQGNSA. The CDR3 totals 16 residues. The V gene end was trimmed by 8 bases and the J gene end by 2 bases; junction bases not matched to a gene: 8. The DNA of the CDR3 is TGTGCCAGCTGGCCGGGGGGGTTTGCTGGGGCCAACGTCCTGACTTTC. Residues: CASWPGGFAGANVLTF.

This chain joins TRBV6-5 and TRBJ1-1; no reliable D call. Per the germline V gene, CDR1 is MNHEY and CDR2 is SVGAGI. The CDR3 loop spans 12 amino acids. Trimming took 2 bases from V and 7 from J, leaving 8 bases between them. CDR3 sequence (DNA): TGTGCCAGCAGTTACCACCCGGGTGAAGCTTTCTTT. Encoded protein: CASSYHPGEAFF.

Only one count was recorded for this clone. The rearrangement uses TRBV6-1 and TRBJ1-2; TRBD1 is a possible D gene (6 bases). CDR3 length equals 15 residues. Germline CDR1 reads MNHNS; CDR2 reads SASEGT. Trimming took off 0 bases at V and 0 bases at J, with 8 bases between the two ends. CDR3 nucleotide sequence: TGTGCCAGCAGTGAAGCGGGGGCTGCTAACTATGGCTACACCTTC. This sequence encodes CASSEAGAANYGYTF.

This sequence joins TRBV7-9 and TRBJ2-7; the D is unclear. V was trimmed by 2 bases and J by 5 bases, leaving 4 bases between them. The germline CDR1 and CDR2 sequences are SEHNR and FQNEAQ (reference sequence). The length of the CDR3 is 11 residues. CDR3 sequence reads: CASSLLDEQYF. In DNA form, the CDR3 reads TGTGCCAGCAGCTTATTAGACGAGCAGTACTTC.

This clone was seen a single time. The J gene is TRBJ2-4, the V gene TRBV14; perhaps TRBD1 as D (6 bases). The CDR3 has 13 residues. Per the germline V gene, CDR1 is SGHDN and CDR2 is FVKESK. Trimming removed 4 bases at V and 3 bases at J, with 7 bases between. For the CDR3, the DNA is TGTGCCAGCAGCCGGGACAACAAAAACATTCAGTACTTC. Residues: CASSRDNKNIQYF.

The rearrangement uses TRBV18 and TRBJ1-2, with 9 bases that match TRBD1. The germline gives CDR1 KGHSH, CDR2 LQKENI. Losses at the gene ends were 4 bases for V and 5 bases for J; bases not matched to a gene: 2. CDR3 length: 13 amino acids. CDR3 amino acids: CASSLGTGYGYTF. The DNA for the CDR3 is TGTGCCAGCTCACTAGGGACAGGGTATGGCTACACCTTC.

The chain recombines TRBV28 with TRBJ1-1; possibly TRBD1 for D (5 bases). The CDR3 consists of 14 residues. With 2 bases removed from V and 5 bases from J, the gap between germline ends came to 12 bases. Germline loops: CDR1 MDHEN, CDR2 SYDVKM. The CDR3 bases are TGTGCCAGCAGTTTAGCAGGGAGGAGAACTGAAGCTTTCTTT. Translation gives CASSLAGRRTEAFF.

The chain links TRBV28 to TRBJ1-1; D remains unclear. The V and J ends lost 5 bases and 0 bases respectively, with 7 bases between them. The CDR3 runs 13 residues. Germline V gene lookup returns CDR1 MDHEN and CDR2 SYDVKM. CDR3 in DNA: TGTGCCAGCAGTAAAGAGATGAACACTGAAGCTTTCTTT. Translation: CASSKEMNTEAFF.

Here the CDR3 DNA reads TGTGCCAGCAGCACCAAGGGGTCAAAAGTTTCTATGAACACTGAAGCTTTCTTT. Translating gives CASSTKGSKVSMNTEAFF. The rearrangement uses TRBV7-8 and TRBJ1-1; possible D gene TRBD1, 5 bases. CDR3 length: 18 amino acids. The germline CDR1 and CDR2 sequences are SGHVS and FQNEAQ. V was trimmed by 5 bases and J by 0 bases, leaving 22 bases between them. The full variable domain, rest sourced from reference TRBV7-8 and TRBJ1-1, is GAGVSQSPRYKVAKRGQDVALRCDPISGHVSLFWYQQALGQGPEFLTYFQNEAQLDKSGLPSDRFFAERPEGSVSTLKIQRTQQEDSAVYLCASSTKGSKVSMNTEAFFGQGTRLTVV.

This clone appeared many times. The chain carries TRBV27 and TRBJ2-7, with 10 bases identical to TRBD1. V dropped 4 bases and J dropped 4; count of bases not matched to a gene: 13. Looked up from germline, CDR1 is MNHEY and CDR2 is SMNVEV (reference sequence). The CDR3 has 17 amino acids. This CDR3 reads CASSSVPGQGRLYEQYF. CDR3 in DNA: TGTGCCAGCAGTTCGGTCCCGGGACAGGGGCGATTGTACGAGCAGTACTTC.

The rearrangement links TRBV6-5 to TRBJ2-1; the D gene is possibly TRBD2 (6 bases). The CDR3 extends over 13 amino acids. Deletions cut 9 bases from V and 0 bases from J, with 9 bases between. The germline CDR1 and CDR2 sequences are MNHEY and SVGAGI. Here the CDR3 reads CASAEGSYNEQFF. CDR3 nucleotides: TGTGCCAGTGCGGAGGGCTCCTACAATGAGCAGTTCTTC.